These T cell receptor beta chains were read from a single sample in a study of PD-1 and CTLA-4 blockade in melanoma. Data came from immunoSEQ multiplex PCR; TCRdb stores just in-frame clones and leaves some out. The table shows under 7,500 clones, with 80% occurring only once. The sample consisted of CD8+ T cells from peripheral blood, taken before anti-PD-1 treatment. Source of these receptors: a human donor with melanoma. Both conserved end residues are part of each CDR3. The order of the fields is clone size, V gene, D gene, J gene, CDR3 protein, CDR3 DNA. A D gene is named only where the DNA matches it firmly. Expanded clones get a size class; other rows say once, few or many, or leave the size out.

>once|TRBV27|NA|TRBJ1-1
CASSVTALLTKAFF
TGTGCCAGCTCCGTGACAGCGCTACTAACGAAAGCTTTCTTT
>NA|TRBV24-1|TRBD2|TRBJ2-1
CATSDGDSTGTSVYNEQFF
TGTGCCACCAGTGATGGGGACAGCACCGGGACTAGCGTTTACAATGAGCAGTTCTTC
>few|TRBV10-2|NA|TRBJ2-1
CASSDPGEDEQFF
TGCGCCAGCAGTGATCCGGGAGAGGATGAGCAGTTCTTC
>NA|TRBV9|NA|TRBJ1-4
CASSVAGSGFEKLFF
TGTGCCAGCAGCGTAGCTGGGTCTGGTTTTGAAAAACTGTTTTTT
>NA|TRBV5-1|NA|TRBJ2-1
CASSYSNEQFF
TGCGCCAGCAGCTACAGCAATGAGCAGTTCTTC
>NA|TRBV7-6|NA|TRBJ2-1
CASSLRGRREQFF
TGTGCCAGCAGCTTACGGGGGAGGCGCGAGCAGTTCTTC
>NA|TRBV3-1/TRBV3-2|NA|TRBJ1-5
CASSRDTGSNQPQHF
TGTGCCAGCAGCCGAGATACGGGCAGCAATCAGCCCCAGCATTTT
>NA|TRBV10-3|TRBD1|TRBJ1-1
CAISDIRQGETEAFF
TGTGCCATCAGTGATATTCGACAGGGAGAGACTGAAGCTTTCTTT
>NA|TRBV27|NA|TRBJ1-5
CASSFSPEQPQHF
TGTGCCAGCAGTTTCTCCCCGGAGCAGCCCCAGCATTTT
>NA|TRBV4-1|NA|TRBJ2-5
CASSQLGGDQYF
TGCGCCAGCAGCCAACTAGGCGGGGACCAGTACTTC
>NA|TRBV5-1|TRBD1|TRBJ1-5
CASSLAGGDQPQHF
TGCGCCAGCAGCTTGGCAGGGGGAGATCAGCCCCAGCATTTT
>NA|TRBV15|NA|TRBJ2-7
CATSSSSGVREQYF
NA
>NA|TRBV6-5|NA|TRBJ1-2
CASSYGWGEANYGYTF
TGTGCCAGCAGTTATGGTTGGGGGGAAGCTAACTATGGCTACACCTTC
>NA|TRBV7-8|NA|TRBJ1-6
CASSLSSSSGANGNSPLHF
TGTGCCAGCAGCTTAAGTTCATCATCGGGCGCCAATGGGAATTCACCCCTCCACTTT
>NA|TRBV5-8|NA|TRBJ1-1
CASSPGQNTEAFF
TGTGCCAGCAGCCCTGGACAGAACACTGAAGCTTTCTTT
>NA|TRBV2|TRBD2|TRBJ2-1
CASSARSSGSLNEQFF
TGTGCCAGCAGCGCCAGATCTAGCGGGAGCCTCAATGAGCAGTTCTTC
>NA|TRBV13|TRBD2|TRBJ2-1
CASSPSGSGMGNEQFF
TGTGCCAGCAGCCCCTCGGGTAGCGGGATGGGGAATGAGCAGTTCTTC
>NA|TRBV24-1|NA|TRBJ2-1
CASSSGALYNEQFF
TGTGCCTCATCTTCAGGTGCCTTATACAATGAGCAGTTCTTC
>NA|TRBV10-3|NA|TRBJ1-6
CAIRDGGNSPLHF
TGTGCCATCAGGGACGGAGGAAATTCACCCCTCCACTTT
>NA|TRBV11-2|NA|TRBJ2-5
CASRQNRVGRETQYF
TGTGCCAGCAGACAAAACAGGGTTGGCCGGGAGACCCAGTACTTC
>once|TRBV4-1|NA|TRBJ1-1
CASSRNSGADTEAFF
TGCGCCAGCAGCCGAAATTCAGGAGCGGACACTGAAGCTTTCTTT
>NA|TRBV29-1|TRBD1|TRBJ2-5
CSVPGTGETQYF
TGCAGCGTCCCGGGGACAGGAGAGACCCAGTACTTC
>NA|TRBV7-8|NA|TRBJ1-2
CASSYPLSLRGVQGYTF
TGTGCCAGCAGCTACCCCCTCAGTTTGAGGGGTGTTCAGGGCTACACCTTC
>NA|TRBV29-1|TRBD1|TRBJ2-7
CSVRDRDRGYEQYF
TGCAGCGTCCGGGACCGGGACAGGGGCTACGAGCAGTACTTC
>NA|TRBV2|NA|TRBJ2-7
CASNTYEQYF
TGTGCCAGCAACACCTACGAGCAGTACTTC
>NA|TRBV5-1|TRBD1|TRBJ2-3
CASSSGQDRTDTQYF
TGCGCCAGCAGCTCGGGACAGGACCGCACAGATACGCAGTATTTT
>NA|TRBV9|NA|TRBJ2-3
CASSGGVLSTDTQYF
TGTGCCAGCAGCGGGGGCGTTCTAAGCACAGATACGCAGTATTTT
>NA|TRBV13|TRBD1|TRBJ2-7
CASSPGQDSYEQYF
TGTGCCAGCAGCCCTGGACAGGACTCCTACGAGCAGTACTTC
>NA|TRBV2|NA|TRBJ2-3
CASSFYSTDTQYF
TGTGCCAGCAGTTTCTATAGCACAGATACGCAGTATTTT
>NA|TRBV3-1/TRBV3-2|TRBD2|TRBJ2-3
CASSHGTSAYTDTQYF
TGTGCCAGCAGCCACGGGACTAGCGCCTACACAGATACGCAGTATTTT
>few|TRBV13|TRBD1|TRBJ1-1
CASSRTGRTEAFF
TGTGCCAGCAGCAGGACAGGGCGGACTGAAGCTTTCTTT
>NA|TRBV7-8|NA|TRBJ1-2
CASSSENKIYGYTF
TGTGCCAGCAGCTCGGAGAATAAAATCTATGGCTACACCTTC
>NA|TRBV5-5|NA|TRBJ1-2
CASSAGARVPYGYTF
TGTGCCAGCAGCGCTGGCGCCCGGGTCCCCTATGGCTACACCTTC
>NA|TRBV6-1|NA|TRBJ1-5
CASSEEIVGQGGQPQHF
TGTGCCAGCAGTGAAGAGATCGTGGGGCAGGGCGGCCAGCCCCAGCATTTT
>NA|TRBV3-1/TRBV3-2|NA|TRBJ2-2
CASSQVIGELFF
TGTGCCAGCAGCCAAGTCATCGGGGAGCTGTTTTTT
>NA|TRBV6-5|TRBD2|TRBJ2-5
CASSYGGLAGETQYF
TGTGCCAGCAGTTACGGAGGACTAGCTGGCGAGACCCAGTACTTC
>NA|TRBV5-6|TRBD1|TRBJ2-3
CASSSGTGVATDTQYF
TGTGCCAGCAGTTCTGGGACAGGGGTAGCGACAGATACGCAGTATTTT
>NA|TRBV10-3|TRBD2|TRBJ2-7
CAISEVAGPTYEQYF
TGTGCCATCAGTGAAGTAGCGGGACCGACCTACGAGCAGTACTTC
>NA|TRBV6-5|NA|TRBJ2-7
CASNSDSSYEQYF
TGTGCCAGCAACTCAGACAGTTCCTACGAGCAGTACTTC
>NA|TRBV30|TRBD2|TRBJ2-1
CAWSVELAGVDEQFF
TGTGCCTGGAGTGTAGAGCTAGCGGGAGTTGATGAGCAGTTCTTC
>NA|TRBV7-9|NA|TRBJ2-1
CASSLQDWPSYNEQFF
TGTGCCAGCAGCTTGCAGGACTGGCCTTCCTACAATGAGCAGTTCTTC
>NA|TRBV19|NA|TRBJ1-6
CASSIRTENSPLHF
TGTGCCAGTAGTATAAGGACGGAGAATTCACCCCTCCACTTT
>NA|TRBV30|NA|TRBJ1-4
CAWSEYGAREKLFF
TGTGCCTGGAGTGAATACGGGGCGCGGGAAAAACTGTTTTTT
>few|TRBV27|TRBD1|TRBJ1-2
CASSPRTGLGYTF
TGTGCCAGCAGCCCACGGACAGGGCTAGGCTACACCTTC
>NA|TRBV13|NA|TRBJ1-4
CASSLGNNEKLFF
TGTGCCAGCAGCTTAGGAAATAATGAAAAACTGTTTTTT
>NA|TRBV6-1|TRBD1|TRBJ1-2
CASSELDRGGYTF
TGTGCCAGCAGTGAATTGGACAGGGGTGGCTACACCTTC
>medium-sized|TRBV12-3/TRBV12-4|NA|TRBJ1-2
CASSLSPTRGYTF
TGTGCCAGCAGTTTAAGTCCGACACGCGGCTACACCTTC
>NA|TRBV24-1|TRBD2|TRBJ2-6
CATSVGRGGSGANVLTF
TGTGCCACCAGTGTCGGGAGGGGGGGCTCTGGGGCCAACGTCCTGACTTTC
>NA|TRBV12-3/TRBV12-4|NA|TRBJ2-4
CASSFRQGDIQYF
TGTGCCAGCAGTTTTAGGCAGGGAGACATTCAGTACTTC
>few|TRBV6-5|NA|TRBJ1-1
CASHSHLNTEAFF
TGTGCCAGTCACAGTCACCTGAACACTGAAGCTTTCTTT
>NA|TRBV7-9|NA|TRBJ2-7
CASSKEVLQGGAYEQYF
TGTGCCAGCAGCAAGGAGGTCCTCCAAGGTGGCGCCTACGAGCAGTACTTC
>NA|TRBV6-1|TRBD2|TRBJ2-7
CASSESRTSGGLRYEQYF
TGTGCCAGCAGTGAATCGAGGACTAGCGGGGGGCTTCGTTACGAGCAGTACTTC
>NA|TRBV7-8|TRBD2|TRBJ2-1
CASSFVGTSKSDEQFF
TGTGCCAGCAGCTTCGTTGGGACTAGTAAATCGGATGAGCAGTTCTTC